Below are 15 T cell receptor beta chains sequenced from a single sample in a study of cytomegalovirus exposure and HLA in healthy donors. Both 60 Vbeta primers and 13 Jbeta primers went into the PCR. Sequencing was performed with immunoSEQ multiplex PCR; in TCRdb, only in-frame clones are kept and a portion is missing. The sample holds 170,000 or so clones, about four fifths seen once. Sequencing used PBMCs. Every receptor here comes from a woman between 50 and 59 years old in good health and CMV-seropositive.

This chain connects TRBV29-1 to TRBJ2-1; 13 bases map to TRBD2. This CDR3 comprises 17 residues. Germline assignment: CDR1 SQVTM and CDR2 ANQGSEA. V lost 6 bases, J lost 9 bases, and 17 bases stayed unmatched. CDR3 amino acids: CSVVNLGTSGISGEQFF. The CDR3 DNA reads TGCAGCGTCGTAAATTTGGGGACTAGCGGGATCTCGGGTGAGCAGTTCTTC.

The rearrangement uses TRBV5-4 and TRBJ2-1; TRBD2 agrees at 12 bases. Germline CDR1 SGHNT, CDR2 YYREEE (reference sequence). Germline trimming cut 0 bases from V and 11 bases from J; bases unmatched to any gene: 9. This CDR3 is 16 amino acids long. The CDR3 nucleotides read TGTGCCAGCAGCTTGGCGGTAATTGGACTAGCGGGAAAGCAGTTCTTC. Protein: CASSLAVIGLAGKQFF.

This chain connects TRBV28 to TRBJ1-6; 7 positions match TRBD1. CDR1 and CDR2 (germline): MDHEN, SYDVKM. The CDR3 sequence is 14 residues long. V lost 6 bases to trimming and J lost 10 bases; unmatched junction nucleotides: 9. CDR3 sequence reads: CASSLRQGGSPLHF. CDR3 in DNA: TGTGCCAGCAGCCTTCGACAGGGAGGATCACCCCTCCACTTT.

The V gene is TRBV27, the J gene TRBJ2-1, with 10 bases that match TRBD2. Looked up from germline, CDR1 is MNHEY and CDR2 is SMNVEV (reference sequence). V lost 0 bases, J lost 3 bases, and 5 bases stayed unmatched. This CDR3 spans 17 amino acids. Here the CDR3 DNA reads TGTGCCAGCAGTTTATCGGGGACTAGCGTGTACTACAATGAGCAGTTCTTC. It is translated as CASSLSGTSVYYNEQFF.

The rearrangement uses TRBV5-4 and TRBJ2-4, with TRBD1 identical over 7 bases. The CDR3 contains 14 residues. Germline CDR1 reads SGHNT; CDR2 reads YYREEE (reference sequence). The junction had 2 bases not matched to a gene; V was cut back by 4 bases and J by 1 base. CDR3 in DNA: TGTGCCAGCAGCCTACAGGGGGCCAAAAACATTCAGTACTTC. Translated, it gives CASSLQGAKNIQYF.

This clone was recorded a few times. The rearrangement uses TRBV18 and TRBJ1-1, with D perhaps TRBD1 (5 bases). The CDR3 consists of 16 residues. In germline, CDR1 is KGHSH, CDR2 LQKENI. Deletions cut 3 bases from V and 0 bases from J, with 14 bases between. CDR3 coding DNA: TGTGCCAGCTCACCCCGGACACAGGATCTGAACACTGAAGCTTTCTTT. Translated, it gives CASSPRTQDLNTEAFF.

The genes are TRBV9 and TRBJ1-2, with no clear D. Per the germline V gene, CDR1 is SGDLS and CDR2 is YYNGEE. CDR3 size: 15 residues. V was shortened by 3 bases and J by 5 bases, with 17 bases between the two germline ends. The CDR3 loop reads CASSASQTPYYGYTF. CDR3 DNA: TGTGCCAGCAGCGCGTCGCAGACACCGTATTATGGCTACACCTTC.

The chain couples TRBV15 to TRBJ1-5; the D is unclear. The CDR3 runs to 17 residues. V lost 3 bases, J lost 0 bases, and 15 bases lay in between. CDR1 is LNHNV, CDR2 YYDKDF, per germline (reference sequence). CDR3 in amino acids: CATSSPLSGDSNQPQHF. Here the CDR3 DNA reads TGTGCCACCAGCAGCCCTCTATCGGGTGATAGCAATCAGCCCCAGCATTTT.

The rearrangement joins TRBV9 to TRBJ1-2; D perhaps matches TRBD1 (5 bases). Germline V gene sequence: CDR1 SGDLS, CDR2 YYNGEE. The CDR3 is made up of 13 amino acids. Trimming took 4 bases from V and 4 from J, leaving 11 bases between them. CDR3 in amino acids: CASSSGIRYGYTF. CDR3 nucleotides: TGTGCCAGCAGCTCAGGGATCCGCTATGGCTACACCTTC.

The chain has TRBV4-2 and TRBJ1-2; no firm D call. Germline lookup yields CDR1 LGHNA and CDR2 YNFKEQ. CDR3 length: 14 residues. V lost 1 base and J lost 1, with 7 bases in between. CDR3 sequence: CASSQGGHNYGYTF. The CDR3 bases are TGTGCCAGCAGCCAAGGAGGGCATAACTATGGCTACACCTTC.

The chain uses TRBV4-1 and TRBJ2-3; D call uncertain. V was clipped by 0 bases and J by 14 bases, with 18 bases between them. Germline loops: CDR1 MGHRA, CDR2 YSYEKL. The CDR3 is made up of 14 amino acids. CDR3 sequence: CASSQEVVQRLVYF. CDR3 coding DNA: TGCGCCAGCAGCCAAGAGGTCGTGCAGCGTTTGGTGTATTTT.

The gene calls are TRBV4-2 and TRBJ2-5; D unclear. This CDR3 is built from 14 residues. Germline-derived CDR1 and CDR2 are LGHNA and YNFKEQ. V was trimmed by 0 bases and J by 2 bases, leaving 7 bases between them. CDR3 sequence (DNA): TGTGCCAGCAGCCAAGAGCTCACTCAAGAGACCCAGTACTTC. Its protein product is CASSQELTQETQYF.

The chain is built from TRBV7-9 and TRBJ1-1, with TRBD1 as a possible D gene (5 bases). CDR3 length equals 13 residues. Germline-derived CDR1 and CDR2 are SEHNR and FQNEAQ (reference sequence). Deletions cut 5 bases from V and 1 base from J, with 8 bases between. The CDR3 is CASSGRGNTEAFF. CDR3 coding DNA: TGTGCCAGCAGCGGTAGGGGGAACACTGAAGCTTTCTTT.

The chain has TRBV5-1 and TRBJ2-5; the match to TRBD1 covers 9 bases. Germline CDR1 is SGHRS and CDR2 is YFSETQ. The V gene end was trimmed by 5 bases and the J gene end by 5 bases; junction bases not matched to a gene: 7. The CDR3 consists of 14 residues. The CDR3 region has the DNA TGCGCCAGCAGGATCGGGGACAGGGAGGAGACCCAGTACTTC. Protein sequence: CASRIGDREETQYF.

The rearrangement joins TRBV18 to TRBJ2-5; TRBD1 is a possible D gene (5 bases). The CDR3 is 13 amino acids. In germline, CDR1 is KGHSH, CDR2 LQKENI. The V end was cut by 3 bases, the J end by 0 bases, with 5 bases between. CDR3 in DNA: TGTGCCAGCTCACCGACAGACCAAGAGACCCAGTACTTC. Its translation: CASSPTDQETQYF.